The next 28 T cell receptor beta chains were all read from a single sample in a study of T-cell memory formation after mild COVID-19. TCRdb ran MiXCR on the 5' RACE reads and lists one entry per CDR3 protein. The table lists about 110,000 distinct CDR3 sequences, roughly a sixth of them singletons. Material: PBMCs or a T cell subset sorted from them (not recorded which). These receptors all come from a young man who had mild COVID-19 (a few samples of this study predate the infection). Cell type and time point are not known.

The table lists this clonotype with a few counts. The chain combines TRBV6-2 or TRBV6-3 with TRBJ1-2; the match to TRBD1 covers 8 bases. This CDR3 is 16 amino acids long. V was pared by 6 bases and J by 6 bases, with 15 bases of the junction left unmatched. Germline assignment: CDR1 MNHEY and CDR2 SVGEGT. The CDR3 nucleotides are TGTGCCAGCAGCCCGCGACAGGGGAGGCGTATTGATGGCTACACCTTC. Protein: CASSPRQGRRIDGYTF.

The chain employs TRBV18 and TRBJ1-2, with D possibly TRBD1 on 5 matching bases. The CDR3 loop spans 13 amino acids. V was trimmed by 3 bases and J by 3 bases, leaving 8 bases between them. Germline CDR1 is KGHSH and CDR2 is LQKENI. In nucleotides, the CDR3 is TGTGCCAGCTCACCCGACAGCGACTATGGCTACACCTTC. Its protein is CASSPDSDYGYTF.

A few counts support this clonotype. The genes are TRBV5-1 and TRBJ2-5, with a weak D call TRBD1 (5 bases). This CDR3 is 14 amino acids long. Germline CDR1 and CDR2: SGHRS and YFSETQ. V was shortened by 2 bases and J by 0 bases, with 8 bases between the two germline ends. The CDR3 protein is CASSLGAYQETQYF. In nucleotides, the CDR3 is TGCGCCAGCAGCTTAGGGGCCTACCAAGAGACCCAGTACTTC.

In this sample, this clonotype turned up a few times. The chain carries TRBV7-8 and TRBJ1-2; tentative D call: TRBD1 (5 bases). The germline V gene encodes CDR1 SGHVS and CDR2 FQNEAQ. This CDR3 is built from 14 residues. Trimming shortened V by 3 bases and J by 4 bases, and 12 bases separated the two germline ends. Here the CDR3 reads CASSFARAAYGYTF. CDR3 sequence (DNA): TGTGCCAGCAGCTTTGCCAGGGCAGCCTATGGCTACACCTTC.

This clonotype was observed a handful of times. The V and J genes are TRBV12-3 or TRBV12-4 and TRBJ1-1, with D unclear. V lost 5 bases to trimming and J lost 10 bases, with 17 bases between them. The CDR3 sequence is 13 residues long. The CDR3 spells CASSGIGVLGAFF. CDR3 DNA: TGTGCCAGCAGTGGCATTGGTGTGTTAGGAGCTTTCTTT.

This clonotype was detected ten times or more. The rearrangement uses TRBV29-1 and TRBJ2-5; D is possibly TRBD1 (5 bases). The germline V gene encodes CDR1 SQVTM and CDR2 ANQGSEA. V was cut by 5 bases and J by 7 bases, with 8 bases left in between. The CDR3 contains 10 residues. The CDR3 region is CSVPQGTQYF. The DNA of the CDR3 is TGCAGCGTTCCCCAGGGGACCCAGTACTTC.

This clonotype has only a few counts. The CDR3 nucleotides are TGTGCCAGCAGAAAGGGACAGAGCACAGATACGCAGTATTTT. Encoded protein: CASRKGQSTDTQYF. J is TRBJ2-3 and V is TRBV7-8, with 7 bases matching TRBD1. CDR1 and CDR2 (germline): SGHVS, FQNEAQ. J lost 0 bases, V lost 6 bases, and 3 bases had no gene match. The CDR3 spans 14 residues.

V gene TRBV10-3 combines with J gene TRBJ1-1, with TRBD1 as a possible D gene (6 bases). The ends were cut back, 6 bases at V and 1 base at J, with 15 bases in the middle. Germline V gene sequence: CDR1 ENHRY, CDR2 SYGVKD. This CDR3 contains 15 residues. CDR3 amino acids: CAISEGGLRNTEAFF. In DNA form, the CDR3 reads TGTGCCATCAGCGAAGGGGGACTTAGGAACACTGAAGCTTTCTTT.

The J gene is TRBJ2-3, the V gene TRBV2, with 9 bases lining up with TRBD2. There are 15 residues in the CDR3. Unmatched junction bases numbered 8, after V lost 8 bases and J lost 2 bases. The germline V gene encodes CDR1 SNHLY and CDR2 FYNNEI. CDR3: CASGFSGGPTDTQYF. DNA of the CDR3: TGTGCCAGCGGTTTTAGCGGGGGCCCCACAGATACGCAGTATTTT.

This clonotype was seen ten or more times. J is TRBJ2-7 and V is TRBV7-2; D call uncertain. Germline V gives CDR1 SGHTA, CDR2 FQGNSA. V lost 1 base and J lost 0, with 10 bases in between. This CDR3 spans 15 amino acids. CDR3 coding DNA: TGTGCCAGCAGCTTAGTTGCGGTGGACTCCTACGAGCAGTACTTC. This sequence encodes CASSLVAVDSYEQYF.

This clonotype was detected only a few times. The chain links TRBV7-9 to TRBJ1-1; a possible D gene is TRBD1 (6 bases). CDR1 and CDR2 (germline): SEHNR, FQNEAQ (reference sequence). The V end was cut by 5 bases, the J end by 7 bases, with 14 bases between. The CDR3 is made up of 13 amino acids. CDR3 DNA: TGTGCCAGCAGCCGGGACACTCAGCGTGAAGCTTTCTTT. Residues: CASSRDTQREAFF.

The table lists this clonotype with a few counts. V usage is TRBV7-9 and J usage is TRBJ2-6, with a weak D call TRBD1 (6 bases). V dropped 3 bases and J dropped 2 bases, with 8 bases sitting between them. Germline CDR1 and CDR2: SEHNR and FQNEAQ (reference sequence). The CDR3 covers 15 residues. The CDR3 is CASSFTGTGANVLTF. The CDR3 DNA is TGTGCCAGCAGCTTTACAGGGACTGGGGCCAACGTCCTGACTTTC.

V gene TRBV7-2 combines with J gene TRBJ2-2; the D is unclear. CDR3 length: 14 residues. Germline CDR1 is SGHTA and CDR2 is FQGNSA. Trimming stripped 5 bases from V and 6 bases from J, with 13 bases between. This CDR3 is CASSALKRAGELFF. In DNA form, the CDR3 reads TGTGCCAGCAGCGCCCTTAAAAGGGCCGGGGAGCTGTTTTTT.

In this sample, this clonotype turned up a few times. This chain joins TRBV20-1 and TRBJ2-5; TRBD1 agrees at 9 bases. The CDR3 extends over 14 amino acids. Germline V CDR1 and CDR2: DFQATT, SNEGSKA (reference sequence). V gave up 3 bases and J gave up 5 bases; unmatched junction bases: 7. The chain's CDR3 is CSASPVTGGETQYF. For the CDR3, the DNA is TGCAGTGCTAGTCCAGTGACAGGGGGTGAGACCCAGTACTTC.

The chain links TRBV19 to TRBJ2-5; D uncertain. This CDR3 region has 13 residues. Trimming removed 10 bases from V and 0 bases from J, with 12 bases in between. CDR1 and CDR2 from the germline V gene are LNHDA and SQIVND (reference sequence). The CDR3 DNA reads as TGTGCCACTCGCCCACTAAACCAAGAGACCCAGTACTTC. This encodes CATRPLNQETQYF. The full variable domain, in which reference TRBV19 and TRBJ2-5 provide the parts outside the CDR3, is DGGITQSPKYLFRKEGQNVTLSCEQNLNHDAMYWYRQDPGQGLRLIYYSQIVNDFQKGDIAEGYSVSREKKESFPLTVTSAQKNPTAFYLCATRPLNQETQYFGPGTRLLVL.

The chain has TRBV9 and TRBJ2-5; possible D gene TRBD2, 7 bases. Per the germline V gene, CDR1 is SGDLS and CDR2 is YYNGEE. This CDR3 has 13 residues. V lost 4 bases and J 3 bases, leaving 10 bases between the germline ends. CDR3 nucleotides: TGTGCCAGCAGCAGAGGGGGGGAAGAGACCCAGTACTTC. Residues: CASSRGGEETQYF.

Concerning this clonotype: Germline and junction disagree at one end, which may indicate a read error. This chain connects TRBV3-1 to TRBJ2-7; no clear D gene. This CDR3 contains 13 residues. Per germline, CDR1 LGHDT and CDR2 YNNKEL (reference sequence). The CDR3 loop reads CASSLSGFYEKYF. CDR3 coding DNA: TGTGCCAGCAGCCTGTCTGGGTTCTACGAGAAGTACTTC.

V usage is TRBV7-2 and J usage is TRBJ1-5; D is ambiguous. This CDR3 has 13 residues. In germline, CDR1 is SGHTA, CDR2 FQGNSA. V lost 1 base and J 7 bases, leaving 8 bases between the germline ends. CDR3 sequence (DNA): TGTGCCAGCAGCTTAGATAGGGTCCAGCCCCAGCATTTT. It specifies CASSLDRVQPQHF.

This clonotype was counted only a few times. This chain connects TRBV19 to TRBJ1-1; possible D gene TRBD1, 6 bases. The V end lost 5 bases, the J end lost 2 bases, and 12 bases lay between the germline ends. Germline assignment: CDR1 LNHDA and CDR2 SQIVND (reference sequence). This CDR3 region has 14 residues. CDR3 residues: CASSSPGHNTEAFF. CDR3 DNA sequence: TGTGCCAGTAGTTCACCGGGACACAACACTGAAGCTTTCTTT.

The V gene is TRBV6-6, the J gene TRBJ2-7, with TRBD2 identical over 9 bases. The CDR3 consists of 15 residues. The germline CDR1 and CDR2 sequences are MNHNY and SVGAGI (reference sequence). V shed 2 bases and J 2 bases; nucleotides not matched to a gene: 4. The CDR3 DNA is TGTGCCAGCAGTTACATTCAGCGGGGGGCCTACGAGCAGTACTTC. Translation: CASSYIQRGAYEQYF.

This clonotype was seen a few times. The genes are TRBV6-5 and TRBJ2-1; D perhaps matches TRBD2 (6 bases). V lost 0 bases to trimming and J lost 8 bases, with 11 bases between them. Germline-derived CDR1 and CDR2 are MNHEY and SVGAGI. The length of the CDR3 is 14 residues. The CDR3 region has the DNA TGTGCCAGCAGTTACTCGTTCAGGGAGGATGAGCAGTTCTTC. Translating gives CASSYSFREDEQFF.

This clonotype has ten or more counts. The chain combines TRBV12-3 or TRBV12-4 with TRBJ2-2; D remains unclear. Trimming took 0 bases from V and 1 from J, leaving 6 bases between them. This CDR3 is 15 amino acids long. The CDR3 DNA sequence: TGTGCCAGCAGTTTAGCCAGCCGGAACACCGGGGAGCTGTTTTTT. Protein: CASSLASRNTGELFF.

The genes are TRBV6-6 and TRBJ1-1, with D perhaps matching TRBD1 (5 bases). The CDR3 spans 14 residues. CDR1 is MNHNY, CDR2 SVGAGI, per germline (reference sequence). V was shortened by 2 bases and J by 5 bases, with 12 bases between the two germline ends. CDR3 nucleotides: TGTGCCAGCAGTTACGGGACGGCGCGGACTGAAGCTTTCTTT. Protein: CASSYGTARTEAFF.

This clonotype has only a few counts. The J gene is TRBJ2-7, the V gene TRBV15; a possible D gene is TRBD1 (6 bases). CDR1 is LNHNV and CDR2 is YYDKDF in the germline V gene (reference sequence). The CDR3 extends over 14 amino acids. The ends were cut back, 5 bases at V and 0 bases at J, with 11 bases in the middle. The DNA for the CDR3 is TGTGCCACCAGCCTCGACAGGAGCTCCTACGAGCAGTACTTC. It is translated as CATSLDRSSYEQYF. Using reference TRBV15 and TRBJ2-7 for the parts outside the CDR3, the full variable domain is DAMVIQNPRYQVTQFGKPVTLSCSQTLNHNVMYWYQQKSSQAPKLLFHYYDKDFNNEADTPDNFQSRRPNTSFCFLDIRSPGLGDTAMYLCATSLDRSSYEQYFGPGTRLTVT.

This clonotype was seen more than once but under ten times. This chain connects TRBV7-2 to TRBJ1-2; no reliable D call. Trimming left V 5 bases short and J 4 bases short, with 11 bases between. The CDR3 runs to 13 residues. Germline V gives CDR1 SGHTA, CDR2 FQGNSA. This chain's CDR3 is CASSAYGGYGYTF. CDR3 bases: TGTGCCAGCAGCGCCTACGGCGGCTATGGCTACACCTTC.

Many counts were recorded for this clonotype. Here the CDR3 DNA reads TGTGCCAGCAGCCTTCTGGGGTACGAGCAGTTCTTC. As protein: CASSLLGYEQFF. This chain uses TRBV7-2 with TRBJ2-1; D remains unclear. The CDR3 extends over 12 amino acids. Trimming removed 5 bases from V and 10 bases from J, with 12 bases in between. Germline V CDR1 and CDR2: SGHTA, FQGNSA. Looking up the rest from reference TRBV7-2 and TRBJ2-1 gives the full variable domain: GAGVSQSPSNKVTEKGKDVELRCDPISGHTALYWYRQSLGQGLEFLIYFQGNSAPDKSGLPSDRFSAERTGGSVSTLTIQRTQQEDSAVYLCASSLLGYEQFFGPGTRLTVL.

The chain carries TRBV25-1 and TRBJ2-1; possibly TRBD1 or TRBD2 for D (5 bases each). This CDR3 has 14 amino acids. Trimming took 0 bases from V and 8 from J, leaving 11 bases between them. CDR1 is MGHDK, CDR2 SYGVNS, per germline. This CDR3 reads CASSEYRAGDEQFF. In DNA, the CDR3 is TGTGCCAGCAGTGAATACAGGGCGGGTGATGAGCAGTTCTTC.

The table lists this clonotype with a few counts. V gene TRBV7-9 combines with J gene TRBJ2-3; maybe TRBD2 (6 bases). The germline gives CDR1 SEHNR, CDR2 FQNEAQ (reference sequence). The CDR3 covers 18 residues. V was clipped by 2 bases and J by 3 bases, with 21 bases between them. The CDR3 DNA reads TGTGCCAGCAGCTTAACCCGATTTTTGGCGGGGAAAACAGATACGCAGTATTTT. Its translation: CASSLTRFLAGKTDTQYF.